The sequence of this T cell receptor (beta chain) was determined in a study of response to subunit inactivated influenza vaccine. Findings and caveats of the study: New T cells are recruited in small numbers by each seasonal influenza vaccination, according to the authors' suggestion.

In germline, CDR1 is SGHTA, CDR2 FQGNSA. The CDR3 sequence is 14 residues long. Trimming left V 1 base short and J 0 bases short, with 7 bases between. TCRdb ran MiXCR on the RT-PCR reads and lists one entry per CDR3 protein. Of about 520,000 distinct CDR3 sequences listed, 10% to 11% are singletons. This clonotype appeared once. As yet, its antigen is unknown. This sequence joins TRBV7-2 and TRBJ2-7; the D is unclear. The TCR sequence derives from a man aged 50 or older who received an inactivated influenza vaccine. The sample in question was PBMCs from blood, obtained about 40 days after vaccination. CDR3 region: CASSLGPRSYEQYF. CDR3 nucleotide sequence: TGTGCCAGCAGCTTAGGGCCTCGCTCCTACGAGCAGTACTTC. Drawing the rest from reference TRBV7-2 and TRBJ2-7, the complete variable domain is GAGVSQSPSNKVTEKGKDVELRCDPISGHTALYWYRQSLGQGLEFLIYFQGNSAPDKSGLPSDRFSAERTGGSVSTLTIQRTQQEDSAVYLCASSLGPRSYEQYFGPGTRLTVT.